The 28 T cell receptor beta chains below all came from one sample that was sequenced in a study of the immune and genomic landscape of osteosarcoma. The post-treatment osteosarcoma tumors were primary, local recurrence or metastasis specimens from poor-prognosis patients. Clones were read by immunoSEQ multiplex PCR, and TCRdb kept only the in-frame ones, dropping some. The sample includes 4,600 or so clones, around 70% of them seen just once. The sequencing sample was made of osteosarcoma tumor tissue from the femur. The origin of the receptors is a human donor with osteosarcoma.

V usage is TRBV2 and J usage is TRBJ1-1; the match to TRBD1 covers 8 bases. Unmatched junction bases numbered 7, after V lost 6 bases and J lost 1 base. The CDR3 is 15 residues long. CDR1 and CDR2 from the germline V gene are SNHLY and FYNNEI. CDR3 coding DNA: TGTGCCAGCAGAAGGCAGGGGGCGCGGAACACTGAAGCTTTCTTT. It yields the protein CASRRQGARNTEAFF.

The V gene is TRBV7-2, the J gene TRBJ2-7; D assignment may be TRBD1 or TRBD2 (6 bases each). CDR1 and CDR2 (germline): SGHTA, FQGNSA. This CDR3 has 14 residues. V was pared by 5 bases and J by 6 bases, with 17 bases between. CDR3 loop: CASSPIVGGGEQYF. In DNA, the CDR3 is TGTGCCAGCAGCCCAATCGTAGGAGGGGGCGAGCAGTACTTC.

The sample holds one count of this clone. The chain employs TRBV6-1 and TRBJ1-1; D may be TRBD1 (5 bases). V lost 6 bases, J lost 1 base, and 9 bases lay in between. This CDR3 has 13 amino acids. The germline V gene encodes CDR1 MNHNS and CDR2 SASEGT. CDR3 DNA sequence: TGTGCCAGCAGGGAGGGGACGAACACTGAAGCTTTCTTT. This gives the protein CASREGTNTEAFF.

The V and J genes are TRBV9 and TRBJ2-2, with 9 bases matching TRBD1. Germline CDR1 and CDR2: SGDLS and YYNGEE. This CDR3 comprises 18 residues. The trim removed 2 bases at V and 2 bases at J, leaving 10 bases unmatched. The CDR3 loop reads CASSVYTGTGYNTGELFF. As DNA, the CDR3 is TGTGCCAGCAGCGTGTACACCGGGACAGGGTACAACACCGGGGAGCTGTTTTTT.

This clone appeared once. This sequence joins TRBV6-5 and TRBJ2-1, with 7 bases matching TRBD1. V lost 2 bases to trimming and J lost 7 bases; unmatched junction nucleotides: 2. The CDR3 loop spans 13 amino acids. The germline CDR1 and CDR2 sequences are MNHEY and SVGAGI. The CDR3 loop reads CASSYGTVNEQFF. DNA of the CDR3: TGTGCCAGCAGTTACGGGACAGTTAATGAGCAGTTCTTC.

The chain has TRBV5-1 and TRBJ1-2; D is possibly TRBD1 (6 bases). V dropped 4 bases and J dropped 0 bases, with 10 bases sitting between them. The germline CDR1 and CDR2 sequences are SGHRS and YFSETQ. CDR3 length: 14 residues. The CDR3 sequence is CASSRTEANYGYTF. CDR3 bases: TGCGCCAGCAGCCGGACAGAAGCTAACTATGGCTACACCTTC.

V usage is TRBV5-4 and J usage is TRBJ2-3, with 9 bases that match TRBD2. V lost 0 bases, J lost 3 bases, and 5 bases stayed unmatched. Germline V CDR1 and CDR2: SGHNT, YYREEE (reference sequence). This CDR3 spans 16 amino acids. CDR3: CASSLEGREGTDTQYF. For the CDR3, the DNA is TGTGCCAGCAGCTTGGAGGGGCGGGAGGGAACAGATACGCAGTATTTT.

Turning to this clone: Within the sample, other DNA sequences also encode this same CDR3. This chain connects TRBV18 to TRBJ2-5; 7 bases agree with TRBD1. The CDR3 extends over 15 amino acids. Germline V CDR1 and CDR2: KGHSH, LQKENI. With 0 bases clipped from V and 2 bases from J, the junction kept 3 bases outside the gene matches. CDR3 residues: CASSPPEQGQETQYF. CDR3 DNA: TGTGCCAGCTCACCACCAGAACAGGGGCAAGAGACCCAGTACTTC.

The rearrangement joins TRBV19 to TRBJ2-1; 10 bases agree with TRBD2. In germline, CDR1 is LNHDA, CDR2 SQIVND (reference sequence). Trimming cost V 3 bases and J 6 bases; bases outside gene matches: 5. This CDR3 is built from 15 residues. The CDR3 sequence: CASSIGSGRANEQFF. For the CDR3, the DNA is TGTGCCAGTAGTATCGGGAGCGGGAGGGCCAATGAGCAGTTCTTC.

CDR3 region: CASSHGQGAEAFF. The DNA of the CDR3 is TGTGCCAGCAGCCACGGACAGGGGGCTGAAGCTTTCTTT. The chain combines TRBV7-6 with TRBJ1-1; 10 positions match TRBD1. The CDR3 runs to 13 residues. In germline, CDR1 is SGHVS, CDR2 FNYEAQ. The ends lost 5 bases at V and 6 bases at J; junction bases unmatched: 3.

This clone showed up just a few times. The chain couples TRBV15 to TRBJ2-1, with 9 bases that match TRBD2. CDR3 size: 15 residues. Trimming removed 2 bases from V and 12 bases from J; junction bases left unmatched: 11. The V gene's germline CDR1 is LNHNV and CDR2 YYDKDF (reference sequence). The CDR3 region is CATSRSDRLADRQFF. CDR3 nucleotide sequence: TGTGCCACCAGCAGATCGGACCGACTAGCGGATAGGCAGTTCTTC. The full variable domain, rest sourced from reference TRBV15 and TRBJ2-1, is DAMVIQNPRYQVTQFGKPVTLSCSQTLNHNVMYWYQQKSSQAPKLLFHYYDKDFNNEADTPDNFQSRRPNTSFCFLDIRSPGLGDTAMYLCATSRSDRLADRQFFGPGTRLTVL.

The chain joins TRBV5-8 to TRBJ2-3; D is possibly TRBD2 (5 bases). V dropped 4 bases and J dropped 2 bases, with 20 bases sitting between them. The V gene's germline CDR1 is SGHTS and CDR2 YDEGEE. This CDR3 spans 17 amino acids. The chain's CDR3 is CASSDPRASGLTDTQYF. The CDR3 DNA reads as TGTGCCAGCAGCGATCCTAGGGCCAGCGGCCTCACAGATACGCAGTATTTT. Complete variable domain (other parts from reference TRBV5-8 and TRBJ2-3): EAGVTQSPTHLIKTRGQQATLRCSPISGHTSVYWYQQALGLGLQFLLWYDEGEERNRGNFPPRFSGRQFPNYSSELNVNALELEDSALYLCASSDPRASGLTDTQYFGPGTRLTVL.

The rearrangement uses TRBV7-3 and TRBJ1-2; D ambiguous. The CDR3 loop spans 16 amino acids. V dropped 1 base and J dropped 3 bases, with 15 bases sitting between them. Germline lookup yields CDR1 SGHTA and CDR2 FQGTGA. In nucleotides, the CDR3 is TGTGCCAGCAGCTTAATAGGAGCCCTAGACGACTATGGCTACACCTTC. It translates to CASSLIGALDDYGYTF. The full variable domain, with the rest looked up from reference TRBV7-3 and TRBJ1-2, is GAGVSQTPSNKVTEKGKYVELRCDPISGHTALYWYRQSLGQGPEFLIYFQGTGAADDSGLPNDRFFAVRPEGSVSTLKIQRTERGDSAVYLCASSLIGALDDYGYTFGSGTRLTVV.

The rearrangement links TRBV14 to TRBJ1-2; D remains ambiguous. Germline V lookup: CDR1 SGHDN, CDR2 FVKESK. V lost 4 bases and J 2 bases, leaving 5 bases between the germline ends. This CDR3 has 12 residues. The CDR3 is CASSPQNYGYTF. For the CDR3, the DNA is TGTGCCAGCAGCCCCCAAAACTATGGCTACACCTTC.

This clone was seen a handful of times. Here the CDR3 DNA reads TGCGCCAGCAGCGGCTCGTTTGGTGGCTACACCTTC. Amino acid sequence: CASSGSFGGYTF. V is TRBV5-1 and J is TRBJ1-2; D gene unclear. The CDR3 runs 12 residues. Germline CDR1 SGHRS, CDR2 YFSETQ. Trimming left V 4 bases short and J 7 bases short, with 11 bases between.

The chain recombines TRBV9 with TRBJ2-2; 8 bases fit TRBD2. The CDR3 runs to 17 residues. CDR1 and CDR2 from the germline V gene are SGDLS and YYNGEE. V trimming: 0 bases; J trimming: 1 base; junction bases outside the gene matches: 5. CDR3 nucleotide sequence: TGTGCCAGCAGCGTAGCCGCAAGCGGGAGGAACACCGGGGAGCTGTTTTTT. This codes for CASSVAASGRNTGELFF.

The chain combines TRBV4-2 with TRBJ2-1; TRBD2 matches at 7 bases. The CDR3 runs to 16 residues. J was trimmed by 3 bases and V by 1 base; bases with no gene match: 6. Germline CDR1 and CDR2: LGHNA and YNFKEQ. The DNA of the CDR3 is TGTGCCAGCAGCCAAGCCAACCAGCGGGACTACAATGAGCAGTTCTTC. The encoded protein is CASSQANQRDYNEQFF.

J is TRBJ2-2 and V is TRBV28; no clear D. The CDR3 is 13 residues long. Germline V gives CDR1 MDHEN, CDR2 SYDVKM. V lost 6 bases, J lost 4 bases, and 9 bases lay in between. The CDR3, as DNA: TGTGCCAGCAGGGAGCAATTCACCGGGGAGCTGTTTTTT. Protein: CASREQFTGELFF.

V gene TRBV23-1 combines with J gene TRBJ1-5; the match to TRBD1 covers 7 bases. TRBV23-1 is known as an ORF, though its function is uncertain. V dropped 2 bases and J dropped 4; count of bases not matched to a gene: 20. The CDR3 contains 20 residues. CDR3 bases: TGCGCCAGCAGTCAACCCCATATCCCAAGACAGGGAGTAGGTAATCAGCCCCAGCATTTT. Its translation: CASSQPHIPRQGVGNQPQHF.

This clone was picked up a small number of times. The CDR3 loop reads CASSVWGNTEAFF. The CDR3, as DNA: TGTGCCAGCAGTGTGTGGGGGAACACTGAAGCTTTCTTT. This chain joins TRBV6-5 and TRBJ1-1; D gene uncertain. Germline CDR1 MNHEY, CDR2 SVGAGI. The CDR3 spans 13 residues. V was trimmed by 5 bases and J by 1 base, leaving 8 bases between them.

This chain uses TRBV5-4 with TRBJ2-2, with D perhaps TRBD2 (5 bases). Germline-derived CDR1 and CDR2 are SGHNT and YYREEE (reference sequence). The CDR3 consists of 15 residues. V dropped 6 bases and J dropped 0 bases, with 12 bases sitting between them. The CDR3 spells CASTRGLANTGELFF. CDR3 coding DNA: TGTGCCAGCACCCGAGGGCTAGCGAACACCGGGGAGCTGTTTTTT.

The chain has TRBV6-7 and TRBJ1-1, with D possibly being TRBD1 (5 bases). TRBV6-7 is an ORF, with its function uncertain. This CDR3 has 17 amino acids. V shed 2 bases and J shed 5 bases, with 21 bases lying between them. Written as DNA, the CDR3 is TGTGCCAGCAGTTACCCGTCCAGAGGGGCGCGGGGGACTGAAGCTTTCTTT. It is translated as CASSYPSRGARGTEAFF.

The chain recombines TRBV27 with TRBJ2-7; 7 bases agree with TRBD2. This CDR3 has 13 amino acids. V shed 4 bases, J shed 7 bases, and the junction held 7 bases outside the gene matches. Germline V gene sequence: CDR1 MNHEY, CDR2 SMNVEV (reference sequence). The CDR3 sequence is CASSWGGNLEQYF. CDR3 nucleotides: TGTGCCAGCAGTTGGGGGGGGAATCTAGAGCAGTACTTC.

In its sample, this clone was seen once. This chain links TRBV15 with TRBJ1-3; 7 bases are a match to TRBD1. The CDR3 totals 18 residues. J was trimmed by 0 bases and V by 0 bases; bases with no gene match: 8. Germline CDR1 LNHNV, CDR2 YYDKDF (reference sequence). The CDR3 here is CATSRELRTGHSGNTIYF. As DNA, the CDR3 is TGTGCCACCAGCAGAGAGCTTCGGACAGGCCACTCTGGAAACACCATATATTTT.

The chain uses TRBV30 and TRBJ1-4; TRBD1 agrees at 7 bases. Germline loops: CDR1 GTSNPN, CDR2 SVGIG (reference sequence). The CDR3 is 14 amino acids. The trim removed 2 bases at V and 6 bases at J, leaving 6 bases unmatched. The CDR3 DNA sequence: TGTGCCTGGAGTTTAAAGGGGGCGGATGAAAAACTGTTTTTT. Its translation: CAWSLKGADEKLFF.

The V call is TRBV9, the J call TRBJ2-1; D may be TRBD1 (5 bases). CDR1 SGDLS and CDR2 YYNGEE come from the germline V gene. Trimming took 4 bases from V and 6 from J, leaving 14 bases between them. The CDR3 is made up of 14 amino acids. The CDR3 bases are TGTGCCAGCAGCCCCCAGGGTGGTAGCAATGAGCAGTTCTTC. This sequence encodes CASSPQGGSNEQFF. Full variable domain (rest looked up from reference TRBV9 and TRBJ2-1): DSGVTQTPKHLITATGQRVTLRCSPRSGDLSVYWYQQSLDQGLQFLIQYYNGEERAKGNILERFSAQQFPDLHSELNLSSLELGDSALYFCASSPQGGSNEQFFGPGTRLTVL.

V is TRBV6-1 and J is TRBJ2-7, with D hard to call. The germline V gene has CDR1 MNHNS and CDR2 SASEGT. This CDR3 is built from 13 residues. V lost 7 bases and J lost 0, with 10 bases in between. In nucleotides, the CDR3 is TGTGCCAGCATGGGCGGCATCTCCTACGAGCAGTACTTC. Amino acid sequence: CASMGGISYEQYF.

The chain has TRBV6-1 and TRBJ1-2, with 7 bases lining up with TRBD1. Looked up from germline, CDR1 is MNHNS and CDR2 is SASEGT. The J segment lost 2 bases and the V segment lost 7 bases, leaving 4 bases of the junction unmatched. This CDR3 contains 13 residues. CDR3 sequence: CASTRGGNYGYTF. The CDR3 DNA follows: TGTGCCAGCACCAGAGGGGGCAACTATGGCTACACCTTC.